The 22 T cell receptor beta chains presented below share a single source sample, sequenced in a study of blood T cell repertoires in COVID-19. Clones were read by immunoSEQ multiplex PCR, and TCRdb kept only the in-frame ones, dropping some. This sample has 300,000 to 450,000 clones, with almost 90% found just once. Specimen: PBMCs or T cells enriched from blood (not recorded which). The receptors derive from a woman in her thirties who had been exposed to COVID-19.

The J gene is TRBJ1-2, the V gene TRBV2; 9 bases align to TRBD1. Germline lookup yields CDR1 SNHLY and CDR2 FYNNEI. The CDR3 totals 15 residues. The trim removed 4 bases at V and 4 bases at J, leaving 7 bases unmatched. The CDR3 DNA reads as TGTGCCAGCAGTGCTTTCTCGGGACAGGGCTATGGCTACACCTTC. This encodes CASSAFSGQGYGYTF.

The chain recombines TRBV12-5 with TRBJ2-1; D might be TRBD2 (6 bases). Trimming stripped 3 bases from V and 4 bases from J, with 16 bases between. The CDR3 spans 16 residues. Germline loops: CDR1 LGHNT, CDR2 FRNRAP. The CDR3 here is CASGFIAGPPYNEQFF. Here the CDR3 DNA reads TGTGCTAGTGGTTTTATCGCGGGACCACCGTACAATGAGCAGTTCTTC.

V and J are TRBV30 and TRBJ2-7; TRBD2 aligns across 7 bases. V was clipped by 3 bases and J by 2 bases; unmatched bases: 4. Germline CDR1 GTSNPN, CDR2 SVGIG (reference sequence). The CDR3 extends over 13 amino acids. The CDR3 bases are TGTGCCTGGAGATTTGGGGGGGCCTACGAGCAGTACTTC. This gives the protein CAWRFGGAYEQYF.

J is TRBJ2-3 and V is TRBV3-1 (or the pseudogene TRBV3-2), with D hard to call. Germline loops: CDR1 LGHDT, CDR2 YNNKEL (reference sequence). The CDR3 totals 15 residues. V was shortened by 6 bases and J by 2 bases, with 15 bases between the two germline ends. The CDR3: CASRLTAGFTDTQYF. CDR3 sequence (DNA): TGTGCCAGCAGATTGACGGCCGGGTTCACAGATACGCAGTATTTT.

The chain uses TRBV29-1 and TRBJ2-5; D perhaps matches TRBD2 (5 bases). This CDR3 has 12 amino acids. Germline V gene data show CDR1 as SQVTM and CDR2 as ANQGSEA. The V gene lost 3 bases and the J gene lost 3 bases, with 8 bases spanning the gap. CDR3 amino acids: CSVDLEEETQYF. The DNA for the CDR3 is TGCAGCGTTGATCTGGAGGAAGAGACCCAGTACTTC. Complete variable domain (other parts from reference TRBV29-1 and TRBJ2-5): SAVISQKPSRDICQRGTSLTIQCQVDSQVTMMFWYRQQPGQSLTLIATANQGSEATYESGFVIDKFPISRPNLTFSTLTVSNMSPEDSSIYLCSVDLEEETQYFGPGTRLLVL.

This chain joins TRBV7-6 and TRBJ2-2; the match to TRBD2 covers 7 bases. The V and J ends lost 3 bases and 6 bases, in that order; junction bases with no gene match: 7. Germline lookup yields CDR1 SGHVS and CDR2 FNYEAQ. CDR3 size: 15 residues. For the CDR3, the DNA is TGTGCCAGCAGCTTTCTAGCGGCGCCACCCGGGGAGCTGTTTTTT. Translation: CASSFLAAPPGELFF.

CDR3 residues: CATSDRDRAKVYGYTF. CDR3 in DNA: TGTGCCACCAGTGACAGGGACAGGGCCAAAGTCTATGGCTACACCTTC. This chain joins TRBV24-1 and TRBJ1-2; 9 bases map to TRBD1. The germline CDR1 and CDR2 sequences are KGHDR and SFDVKD. The CDR3 is made up of 16 amino acids. Losses at the gene ends were 4 bases for V and 4 bases for J; bases not matched to a gene: 9.

This rearrangement joins TRBV27 to TRBJ2-7, with a tentative D call TRBD2 (6 bases). V lost 5 bases to trimming and J lost 3 bases, with 20 bases between them. This CDR3 comprises 16 residues. Germline CDR1 reads MNHEY; CDR2 reads SMNVEV (reference sequence). For the CDR3, the DNA is TGTGCCAGCAGTCCCCCCGGTGCGGCTAGCGACTACGAGCAGTACTTC. Amino acids: CASSPPGAASDYEQYF.

Only one count was recorded for this clone. The rearrangement joins TRBV9 to TRBJ2-7, with 9 nucleotides matching TRBD2. V lost 2 bases to trimming and J lost 2 bases; unmatched junction nucleotides: 5. The germline V gene has CDR1 SGDLS and CDR2 YYNGEE. The CDR3 runs to 15 residues. The CDR3: CASSVTSGYAYEQYF. The CDR3 DNA sequence: TGTGCCAGCAGCGTCACTAGCGGGTATGCCTACGAGCAGTACTTC.

The chain combines TRBV13 with TRBJ2-1; the match to TRBD2 covers 10 bases. V shed 5 bases, J shed 3 bases, and the junction held 4 bases outside the gene matches. Germline CDR1 and CDR2: PRHDT and FYEKMQ (reference sequence). The CDR3 is made up of 15 amino acids. The CDR3 DNA reads as TGTGCCAGCAGCCCAAGCGGGAGGGACTACAATGAGCAGTTCTTC. This sequence encodes CASSPSGRDYNEQFF.

This sequence joins TRBV27 and TRBJ2-7, with 9 bases aligning to TRBD2. This CDR3 region has 15 residues. The V gene's germline CDR1 is MNHEY and CDR2 SMNVEV (reference sequence). V shed 6 bases and J 3 bases; nucleotides not matched to a gene: 9. The CDR3 here is CASRAGTSTDYEQYF. The DNA for the CDR3 is TGTGCCAGCAGGGCCGGGACTAGCACTGACTACGAGCAGTACTTC.

The rearrangement uses TRBV6-4 and TRBJ2-3, with TRBD2 as a possible D gene (6 bases). Trimming shortened V by 1 base and J by 4 bases, and 15 bases separated the two germline ends. CDR1 and CDR2 from the germline V gene are MRHNA and SNTAGT. The CDR3 covers 16 residues. Written as DNA, the CDR3 is TGTGCCAGCAGTGACTTGGCGGGGTCTGGGGCAGATACGCAGTATTTT. As protein: CASSDLAGSGADTQYF.

The chain joins TRBV14 to TRBJ2-7; 7 bases agree with TRBD2. V shed 4 bases, J shed 2 bases, and the junction held 5 bases outside the gene matches. The germline CDR1 and CDR2 sequences are SGHDN and FVKESK. This CDR3 contains 14 residues. CDR3 region: CASSPSGNPYEQYF. In nucleotides, the CDR3 is TGTGCCAGCAGCCCGAGCGGGAACCCCTACGAGCAGTACTTC.

The chain employs TRBV7-9 and TRBJ2-5; 7 bases are a match to TRBD1. The CDR3 has 14 residues. The V segment lost 4 bases and the J segment 4 bases; nucleotides outside the gene matches: 6. From germline, CDR1 is SEHNR and CDR2 FQNEAQ (reference sequence). The CDR3 DNA sequence: TGTGCCAGCAGCTCGGGCCAGGGGGTAGAGACCCAGTACTTC. Translating gives CASSSGQGVETQYF.

This clone was seen once. The gene calls are TRBV7-9 and TRBJ1-4; 10 bases match TRBD1. CDR3 length: 16 amino acids. V shed 1 base and J 8 bases; nucleotides not matched to a gene: 7. Germline V gene lookup returns CDR1 SEHNR and CDR2 FQNEAQ (reference sequence). CDR3 DNA: TGTGCCAGCAGCTTAGGATGGGACAGGGGTCACGAAAAACTGTTTTTT. It translates to CASSLGWDRGHEKLFF.

The chain employs TRBV18 and TRBJ1-5; 8 positions agree with TRBD1. This CDR3 comprises 15 residues. CDR1 KGHSH and CDR2 LQKENI come from the germline V gene. The trim removed 2 bases at V and 4 bases at J, leaving 4 bases unmatched. The CDR3 sequence is CASSPNRGVNQPQHF. The CDR3, as DNA: TGTGCCAGCTCACCAAACAGGGGGGTGAATCAGCCCCAGCATTTT. The full variable domain, rest sourced from reference TRBV18 and TRBJ1-5, is NAGVMQNPRHLVRRRGQEARLRCSPMKGHSHVYWYRQLPEEGLKFMVYLQKENIIDESGMPKERFSAEFPKEGPSILRIQQVVRGDSAAYFCASSPNRGVNQPQHFGDGTRLSIL.

A single count supports this clone. The CDR3 protein is CASSRAGADTGELFF. DNA of the CDR3: TGTGCCAGCAGTCGAGCGGGAGCGGACACCGGGGAGCTGTTTTTT. This chain joins TRBV7-3 and TRBJ2-2, with TRBD2 identical over 8 bases. Germline V gene sequence: CDR1 SGHTA, CDR2 FQGTGA. This CDR3 region has 15 residues. Trimming at V came to 6 bases and at J to 3 bases, leaving 6 bases not matched to a gene.

The chain has TRBV6-5 and TRBJ1-4, with D uncertain. The CDR3 sequence is 15 residues long. V was pared by 1 base and J by 3 bases, with 9 bases between. Germline V lookup: CDR1 MNHEY, CDR2 SVGAGI. The CDR3 spells CASSYWGVPNEKLFF. CDR3 bases: TGTGCCAGCAGTTACTGGGGAGTGCCTAATGAAAAACTGTTTTTT.

The V and J genes are TRBV12-5 and TRBJ2-5, with 8 bases identical to TRBD2. V trimming: 2 bases; J trimming: 1 base; junction bases outside the gene matches: 6. The germline V gene encodes CDR1 LGHNT and CDR2 FRNRAP. This CDR3 is 16 amino acids long. In DNA form, the CDR3 reads TGTGCTAGTGGTTTGATGATAGCGGGGACCCAAGAGACCCAGTACTTC. Its protein is CASGLMIAGTQETQYF.

The chain links TRBV10-2 to TRBJ2-2, with D hard to call. V was shortened by 3 bases and J by 1 base, with 12 bases between the two germline ends. CDR3 length: 16 residues. Per the germline V gene, CDR1 is WSHSY and CDR2 is SAAADI. CDR3 coding DNA: TGCGCCAGCAGTGAACCCCTGGCAGGGAACACCGGGGAGCTGTTTTTT. It translates to CASSEPLAGNTGELFF.

The rearrangement joins TRBV3-1 (or the pseudogene TRBV3-2) to TRBJ2-5; 11 bases fit TRBD1. CDR1 and CDR2 from the germline V gene are LGHDT and YNNKEL (reference sequence). The V gene end was trimmed by 3 bases and the J gene end by 5 bases; junction bases not matched to a gene: 5. The CDR3 runs 15 residues. The CDR3 DNA follows: TGTGCCAGCAGCCAGGGGACAGGGGGTCACGAGACCCAGTACTTC. This encodes CASSQGTGGHETQYF.

This chain connects TRBV11-2 to TRBJ2-2; 10 bases line up with TRBD2. The germline gives CDR1 SGHAT, CDR2 FQNNGV. CDR3 length: 19 amino acids. J gave up 1 base and V 4 bases, and 12 bases lay outside the gene matches. CDR3 nucleotide sequence: TGTGCCAGCAGCTCCACCGCCGGATTAGCGGGAGGGAACACCGGGGAGCTGTTTTTT. Its protein is CASSSTAGLAGGNTGELFF.